Listed below are T cell receptor beta chains from one sample, sequenced in a study of T cells in localized non-small cell lung cancer. Repertoires were generated with immunoSEQ multiplex PCR, while TCRdb's copy carries only in-frame clones and drops some. The table lists about 40,000 clones, approximately 83% of them singletons. Source: peripheral blood, taken before any cancer treatment. The receptor source for this set is a man aged 35 to 69 with stage I lung adenocarcinoma. CDR3s include the opening cysteine and the closing phenylalanine or tryptophan. The order of the fields is CDR3 DNA, CDR3 protein, clone size, V gene, D gene, J gene, CDR3 length. The D gene is left open where the match is weak. Some rows have no size entry. The others give once, few or many, or a class for an expanded clone.

CDR3nt: TGTGCCAGCAGCCAAGACTGGAAGGGGATCTCCTACGAGCAGTACTTC
CDR3aa: CASSQDWKGISYEQYF
abundance: .
v_gene: TRBV14
d_gene: .
j_gene: TRBJ2-7
len: 16

CDR3nt: TGTGCCAGTAGTATAAGGGTGAATGAGCAGTTCTTC
CDR3aa: CASSIRVNEQFF
abundance: .
v_gene: TRBV19
d_gene: .
j_gene: TRBJ2-1
len: 12

CDR3nt: TGTGCCACGAAAACAGGGGCGCATCAGCCCCAGCATTTT
CDR3aa: CATKTGAHQPQHF
abundance: .
v_gene: TRBV21-1
d_gene: .
j_gene: TRBJ1-5
len: 13

CDR3nt: TGTGCCAGTGGAACTAGCGGGAGACCCCCCTACAATGAGCAGTTCTTC
CDR3aa: CASGTSGRPPYNEQFF
abundance: .
v_gene: TRBV2
d_gene: TRBD2
j_gene: TRBJ2-1
len: 16

CDR3nt: TGTGCCAGCAGCCTAAACTCCGGGATCGGGGGTGAAAAACTGTTTTTT
CDR3aa: CASSLNSGIGGEKLFF
abundance: .
v_gene: TRBV11-2
d_gene: .
j_gene: TRBJ1-4
len: 16

CDR3nt: TGCGCCAGCAGCCTCCGACAGGGCAGCTCCTACGAGCAGTACTTC
CDR3aa: CASSLRQGSSYEQYF
abundance: .
v_gene: TRBV4-1
d_gene: TRBD1
j_gene: TRBJ2-7
len: 15

CDR3nt: TGTGCCAGCACCAAGCAGGGGTATAGGACAGATACGCAGTATTTT
CDR3aa: CASTKQGYRTDTQYF
abundance: .
v_gene: TRBV21-1
d_gene: .
j_gene: TRBJ2-3
len: 15

CDR3nt: TGTGCCAGCAGCTTACTAGGAAACACTGAAGCTTTCTTT
CDR3aa: CASSLLGNTEAFF
abundance: few
v_gene: TRBV7-2
d_gene: .
j_gene: TRBJ1-1
len: 13

CDR3nt: TGCGCCAGCAGCTTCGGCGGAAACTATGGCTACACCTTC
CDR3aa: CASSFGGNYGYTF
abundance: .
v_gene: TRBV5-1
d_gene: .
j_gene: TRBJ1-2
len: 13

CDR3nt: TGTGCCAGCAGTCGAGGCGGGGAGACAGATACGCAGTATTTT
CDR3aa: CASSRGGETDTQYF
abundance: .
v_gene: TRBV27
d_gene: .
j_gene: TRBJ2-3
len: 14

CDR3nt: TGTGCCAGCAGCCCCTCGGTCCGGGGAGTCGATAGTGAGCAGTTCTTC
CDR3aa: CASSPSVRGVDSEQFF
abundance: once
v_gene: TRBV7-8
d_gene: .
j_gene: TRBJ2-1
len: 16

CDR3nt: TGTGCCAGCAGCAAAGCGCTTTGGGGACTAGCGTTGTACAATGAGCAGTTCTTC
CDR3aa: CASSKALWGLALYNEQFF
abundance: .
v_gene: TRBV21-1
d_gene: .
j_gene: TRBJ2-1
len: 18